The 3 T cell receptor beta chains given below trace back to one sample, sequenced in a study of cytomegalovirus exposure and HLA in healthy donors. Both 60 Vbeta primers and 13 Jbeta primers went into the PCR. The repertoire was sequenced with immunoSEQ multiplex PCR; TCRdb's copy has only in-frame clones and lacks some. This sample contains approximately 150,000 clones. Sequenced: PBMCs. Receptors were obtained from a woman younger than 35 in good health and CMV-seronegative.

The chain combines TRBV7-6 with TRBJ1-5; D not certain. Trimming took 5 bases from V and 0 from J, leaving 5 bases between them. Germline V lookup: CDR1 SGHVS, CDR2 FNYEAQ. This CDR3 comprises 13 residues. DNA for the CDR3: TGTGCCAGCAGCCTTAATAGCAATCAGCCCCAGCATTTT. Amino acid sequence: CASSLNSNQPQHF.

The V gene is TRBV5-1, the J gene TRBJ2-7; possible D gene TRBD2, 5 bases. The CDR3 extends over 15 amino acids. Germline CDR1 reads SGHRS; CDR2 reads YFSETQ. V gave up 0 bases and J gave up 5 bases, with 15 bases separating them. CDR3 nucleotide sequence: TGCGCCAGCAGCTTGGGGGGTGGGAGCCGGAACGAGCAGTACTTC. This gives the protein CASSLGGGSRNEQYF.

The rearrangement links TRBV6-6 to TRBJ2-2, with 9 bases identical to TRBD1. Germline assignment: CDR1 MNHNY and CDR2 SVGAGI (reference sequence). With 5 bases clipped from V and 5 bases from J, the junction kept 9 bases outside the gene matches. The CDR3 has 16 residues. Here the CDR3 DNA reads TGTGCCAGCAGTCCATCCGGGACAGGGAGAACCGGGGAGCTGTTTTTT. Its protein is CASSPSGTGRTGELFF.